A single TCR beta chain is shown here with its context. The antigen this receptor binds is unknown. Per-base quality was not reported, and no clone a single base away is much larger than it. The data stem from a study of cytomegalovirus exposure and HLA in healthy donors (dated by TCRdb to about 2017). Some background on the complete study: The 650 to 800 repertoires of the first cohort and the 110 or so validation repertoires were produced on the same platform, according to a later analysis. To predict cytomegalovirus infection status, the study brought together high-throughput TCR immunosequencing, statistical association of individual TCRs with disease status, and machine learning. Along with the roughly 670-subject first cohort, a separate validation cohort of 120 different subjects was used. The aim of the study was to test whether cataloging public T cell receptors could identify signatures of past pathogen exposure. What the study reported, not specific to this receptor: Cytomegalovirus status was reported to be diagnosed by the classifier with high specificity and sensitivity in both the original and validation cohorts. All 120 or so repertoires were used to score co-occurrence in the validation cohort in a later analysis, because that analysis had no HLA typing for the cohort. The study gave a list of about 170 TCR beta chains associated with cytomegalovirus. Most TCR sequences were seen in very few donors, while some public TCRs were found in many individuals. In vitro tests confirmed that three of the cytomegalovirus-associated TCR beta chains recognize cytomegalovirus antigens. Subsequent analysis determined that TCRs grouped into clusters in the first cohort also showed a tendency toward co-occurrence across the approximately 110 validation repertoires, and 85% to 95% of cluster scores exceeded 0. The authors suggested that the approach could potentially be extended to other disease states and immunological phenotypes.

Library prep was done by the immunoSEQ multiplex PCR assay. As for the original processing: A statistical classification framework was built to diagnose cytomegalovirus status from the catalog of TCR beta chain sequences. Entries here come from immuneACCESS through TCRdb and include only in-frame sequences with V and J called. Some clones fail to appear in such tables; in the studies checked, an unresolved V gene covers under half of the shortfall, and the cause of the remainder is unknown. V, J and clone size are taken as reported in that table, and D and trimming were inferred from the DNA itself. The sample contains about 140,000 clones, just under 85% of them found a single time. 25% to 30% of the sample is taken by the ten largest. Trimming costs V 3 bases and J 8 bases, and their ends lie 11 bases apart. From its cysteine to its phenylalanine, the CDR3 spans 12 amino acids. The retained sequence is limited to the CDR3, 36 bases, with the frame set at the first base. Reading the germline V gene gives CDR1 SGDLS and CDR2 YYNGEE.

The donors belonged to the validation cohort of roughly 120 subjects, which was separate from the roughly 700-subject first cohort. Specimen: PBMCs. The clonotype comes from a man under 40 in good health and CMV-seropositive. The V and J genes are TRBV9 and TRBJ1-2; the D gene assignment is ambiguous. CDR3 reads: CASSAIGWGYTF. The DNA sequence follows: TGTGCCAGCAGCGCCATCGGTTGGGGCTACACCTTC.